This entry features one TCR beta chain sequence. Germline V gene sequence: CDR1 MGHRA, CDR2 YSYEKL. V shed 3 bases and J shed 7 bases, with 24 bases lying between them. CDR3 length: 18 amino acids. Libraries were prepared by immunoSEQ multiplex PCR; TCRdb keeps only in-frame clonotypes and omits some of them. This sample has approximately 52,000 clones, with approximately 83% found just once. These data are taken from a study of OX40 agonist ivuxolimab in advanced cancers. J is TRBJ2-2 and V is TRBV4-1; possibly TRBD1 for D (6 bases). The TCR was taken from an adult with an advanced solid tumor such as melanoma, head and neck, liver or kidney cancer. The sequencing here drew on CD4+ or CD8+ T cells sorted from blood, taken in a trial of the OX40 agonist ivuxolimab. For the CDR3, the DNA is TGCGCCAGCAGCCAGGACCCACTAGTGGGGGCGTCTATCGGGGAGCTGTTTTTT. This codes for CASSQDPLVGASIGELFF.